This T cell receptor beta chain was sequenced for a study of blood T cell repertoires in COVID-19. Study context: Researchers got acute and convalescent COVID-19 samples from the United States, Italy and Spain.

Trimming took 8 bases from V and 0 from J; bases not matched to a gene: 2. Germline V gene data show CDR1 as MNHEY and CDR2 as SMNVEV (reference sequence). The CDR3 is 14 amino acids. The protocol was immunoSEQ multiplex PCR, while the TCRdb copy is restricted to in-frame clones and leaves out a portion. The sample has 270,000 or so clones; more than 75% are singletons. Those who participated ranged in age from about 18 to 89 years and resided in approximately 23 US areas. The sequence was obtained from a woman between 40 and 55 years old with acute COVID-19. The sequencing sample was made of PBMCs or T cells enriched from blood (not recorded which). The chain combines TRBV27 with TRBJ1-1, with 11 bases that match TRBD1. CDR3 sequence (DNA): TGTGCCAGCGGGACAGGGGGTATGAACACTGAAGCTTTCTTT. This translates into CASGTGGMNTEAFF.